Listed below are T cell receptor beta chains from one sample, sequenced in a study of CD8+ T cells in alopecia areata. Clones were sequenced by immunoSEQ multiplex PCR, and TCRdb holds only the in-frame ones, with some missing. The sample records around 200,000 clones, roughly 64% being singletons. Sequenced here: CD4+ T cells sorted from blood, sampled at week 4, from a patient treated with tofacitinib. The receptors stem from a human donor with alopecia areata. The CDR3 runs from the conserved cysteine through the conserved F or W. D genes are given only for firm matches. Part of the rows lack a size; the others show once, few, many or a class for expanded clones.

v_call,d_call,j_call,clone_size,cdr3_nt,cdr3_aa
TRBV9,-,TRBJ2-7,once,TGTGCCAGCAGCGTAGATCCGGGCTACGAGCAGTACTTC,CASSVDPGYEQYF
TRBV27,TRBD1,TRBJ2-2,-,TGTGCCAGCAGTGACAGGGGGCCGGGCACCGGGGAGCTGTTTTTT,CASSDRGPGTGELFF
TRBV2,TRBD1,TRBJ2-2,-,TGTGCCAGCAGCCTACAGGGGGCGACCCTTCCTGGGGAGCTGTTTTTT,CASSLQGATLPGELFF
TRBV4-1,TRBD1,TRBJ1-5,-,TGCGCCAGCAGCTTGACAGGGGATGGCGGCAATCAGCCCCAGCATTTT,CASSLTGDGGNQPQHF
TRBV7-6,-,TRBJ1-3,few,TGTGCCAGCAGCCCCGGACAGAGCTCTGGAAACACCATATATTTT,CASSPGQSSGNTIYF
TRBV30,TRBD1,TRBJ1-1,-,TGTGCCTGGATGCAGGGGGGGCGCCTGAACACTGAAGCTTTCTTT,CAWMQGGRLNTEAFF
TRBV6-6,TRBD1,TRBJ1-2,-,TGTGCCAGCAGTTCGTCGACAGGGTACTATGGCTACACCTTC,CASSSSTGYYGYTF
TRBV5-1,-,TRBJ2-5,once,TGCGCCAGCAGCTTGGGGCAGGGACGAGAGACCCAGTACTTC,CASSLGQGRETQYF
TRBV29-1,-,TRBJ2-3,-,TGCAGCGGGGGGCGGGGTCCTGGGGATACGCAGTATTTT,CSGGRGPGDTQYF
TRBV9,TRBD1,TRBJ2-1,-,TGTGCCAGCAGCGTAGGGCAGGGGGCCGGGGATGAGCAGTTCTTC,CASSVGQGAGDEQFF
TRBV2,-,TRBJ1-4,-,TGTGCCAGCAGTGAATCGCTCACTAATGAAAAACTGTTTTTT,CASSESLTNEKLFF
TRBV6-5,-,TRBJ1-2,-,TGTGCCAGCAGTTACGAGTCTAACTATGGCTACACCTTC,CASSYESNYGYTF
TRBV6-5,TRBD1,TRBJ2-1,-,TGTGCCAGCAGTTATGGAGGGACAGGGTACAATGAGCAGTTCTTC,CASSYGGTGYNEQFF
TRBV7-2,TRBD2,TRBJ2-3,-,TGTGCCAGCAGCTATGGACTAGCGGCAGATACGCAGTATTTT,CASSYGLAADTQYF
TRBV19,-,TRBJ1-6,few,TGTGCCAGTAGTATATCGGATAATTCACCCCTCCACTTT,CASSISDNSPLHF
TRBV2,-,TRBJ1-2,-,TGTGCCAGCAGGGGGACGGCCTATGGCTACACCTTC,CASRGTAYGYTF
TRBV7-9,TRBD2,TRBJ2-1,once,TGTGCCAGCAGCCCGGATTACTCCGGGACTAGGGACTCCTACAATGAGCAGTTCTTC,CASSPDYSGTRDSYNEQFF
TRBV30,-,TRBJ2-7,-,TGTGCCTGGACATCCGGCCTCCTGGGAGAGCAGTACTTC,CAWTSGLLGEQYF
TRBV29-1,-,TRBJ1-2,-,TGCAGCGTTGCTCCGGGGACGGACTATGGCTACACCTTC,CSVAPGTDYGYTF
TRBV7-3,-,TRBJ2-7,-,TGTGCCAGCAGCTTAAGTAGTTTCTCCGAGCAGTACTTC,CASSLSSFSEQYF
TRBV11-2,TRBD2,TRBJ2-5,-,TGTGCCAGCAGCGAGAGCGGGGGGGCCGAGATCGCCCAGTACTTC,CASSESGGAEIAQYF
TRBV11-3,TRBD1,TRBJ2-7,-,TGTGCCAGCACCCTAGGGGGCCAGGGGGCCTGGGAGCAGTACTTC,CASTLGGQGAWEQYF
TRBV6-6,-,TRBJ1-1,-,TGTGCCAGCAGTTACTCGGAAGGGAGCACTGAAGCTTTCTTT,CASSYSEGSTEAFF
TRBV30,TRBD2,TRBJ2-5,-,TGTGCCTCCCGGGACTACGGTACCCAGTACTTC,CASRDYGTQYF
TRBV30,-,TRBJ1-5,-,TGTGCCTGGAGTGTACCCGGCCAGCCCCAGCATTTT,CAWSVPGQPQHF
TRBV2,TRBD1,TRBJ2-6,-,TGTGCCAGCAGTGAAGCAAGGGGACAGGGTTCTGGGGCCAACGTCCTGACTTTC,CASSEARGQGSGANVLTF
TRBV2,TRBD1,TRBJ1-5,-,TGTGCCATTACGGACAGGCTCAATCAGCCCCAGCATTTT,CAITDRLNQPQHF
TRBV5-1,-,TRBJ2-7,few,TGCGCCAGCAGCGATCAGGGGTACGAGCAGTACTTC,CASSDQGYEQYF
TRBV4-2,-,TRBJ1-2,-,TGTGCCAGCAGCCAAGATCGGGGCTTATTTGGCTACACCTTC,CASSQDRGLFGYTF
TRBV5-1,-,TRBJ2-7,-,TGCGCCAGCAGTAAGCAGGGTCTATACGAGCAGTACTTC,CASSKQGLYEQYF
TRBV6-5,TRBD1,TRBJ1-6,-,TGTGCCAGCCGACAGGGGAGCTCCTATAATTCACCCCTCCACTTT,CASRQGSSYNSPLHF
TRBV19,-,TRBJ2-3,few,TGTGCCAGTAACCCTTCTCCCTCCTCTAGCGTAGTTACGCAGTATTTT,CASNPSPSSSVVTQYF
TRBV30,-,TRBJ2-5,-,TGTGCCTGGCAGGGGCGGGAGACCCAGTACTTC,CAWQGRETQYF
TRBV9,TRBD2,TRBJ2-5,few,TGTGCCAGCAGCGTAGGAGCGGGGGGGCGACCTGAGACCCAGTACTTC,CASSVGAGGRPETQYF
TRBV29-1,-,TRBJ2-7,-,TGCAGCGTTGTAAGTCGGGGAGGGACAGCTACCGAGCAGTACTTC,CSVVSRGGTATEQYF
TRBV18,TRBD1,TRBJ1-5,-,TGTGCCAGCCGTCAACAGGGGAACAATCAGCCCCAGCATTTT,CASRQQGNNQPQHF
TRBV7-8,-,TRBJ1-1,once,TGTGCCAGCAGCTCCCAAAGTCAGATCAACACTGAAGCTTTCTTT,CASSSQSQINTEAFF
TRBV7-2,-,TRBJ2-5,-,TGTGCCAGCAGTTTCAGGAGAGAAGAGACCCAGTACTTC,CASSFRREETQYF
TRBV30,TRBD1,TRBJ1-5,-,TGTGCCTGGTCGACAGGGTTAGACCAGCCCCAGCATTTT,CAWSTGLDQPQHF
TRBV7-8,-,TRBJ2-2,-,TGTGCCAGCAGCTTAGTGTTCCAGAACACCGGGGAGCTGTTTTTT,CASSLVFQNTGELFF
TRBV6-5,-,TRBJ1-1,-,TGTGCCAGCACCTCCGTCGGCGAAGCTTTCTTT,CASTSVGEAFF
TRBV30,-,TRBJ1-1,once,TGTGCCTGGAGTTTGCCGATGGTCCTTTTT,CAWSLPMVLF
TRBV4-2,-,TRBJ1-4,-,TGTGCCAGCACAGAGAGGGCACGGGTGAATGAAAAACTGTTTTTT,CASTERARVNEKLFF